The 9 T cell receptor beta chains presented below share a single source sample, sequenced in a study of shared clonotypes between healthy human individuals. The repertoire was sequenced with immunoSEQ multiplex PCR; TCRdb's copy has only in-frame clones and lacks some. The sample lists about 470,000 clones, roughly 80% occurring once. The sample consisted of PBMCs. Source of these receptors: a middle-aged woman in good health. Some clones in this sample may be carry-over from other donors' samples.

The chain is built from TRBV7-7 and TRBJ2-1; tentatively, D is TRBD2 (5 bases). V lost 5 bases and J 0 bases, leaving 11 bases between the germline ends. Per germline, CDR1 SSHAT and CDR2 FNYEAQ (reference sequence). CDR3 length: 15 amino acids. The CDR3 DNA reads TGTGCCAGCAGCCCCTCGGCGGGCTCCTACAATGAGCAGTTCTTC. Translating gives CASSPSAGSYNEQFF. Supplemented by reference TRBV7-7 and TRBJ2-1, the full variable domain reads GAGVSQSPRYKVTKRGQDVTLRCDPISSHATLYWYQQALGQGPEFLTYFNYEAQPDKSGLPSDRFSAERPEGSISTLTIQRTEQRDSAMYRCASSPSAGSYNEQFFGPGTRLTVL.

This chain connects TRBV7-2 to TRBJ2-1; D call uncertain. Germline V gives CDR1 SGHTA, CDR2 FQGNSA. V lost 8 bases, J lost 1 base, and 9 bases lay in between. This CDR3 has 13 residues. The CDR3 DNA is TGTGCCAGCTCAAAAGTATCCTACAATGAGCAGTTCTTC. Residues: CASSKVSYNEQFF.

This rearrangement joins TRBV5-4 to TRBJ2-2, with D uncertain. Between the trimmed V and J ends, which lost 0 bases and 0 bases, there was a span of 6 bases. The CDR3 is made up of 15 amino acids. Per germline, CDR1 SGHNT and CDR2 YYREEE (reference sequence). The CDR3 nucleotides are TGTGCCAGCAGCTTGGGCTCGCCGAACACCGGGGAGCTGTTTTTT. The encoded protein is CASSLGSPNTGELFF.

This clone was seen a single time. The chain uses TRBV30 and TRBJ1-1; 7 bases align to TRBD1. The CDR3 consists of 13 residues. Germline V gives CDR1 GTSNPN, CDR2 SVGIG (reference sequence). V dropped 7 bases and J dropped 5; count of bases not matched to a gene: 10. The CDR3 region is CAFLGGGRTEAFF. In DNA, the CDR3 is TGTGCCTTCCTCGGAGGGGGCAGAACTGAAGCTTTCTTT.

The chain is built from TRBV5-1 and TRBJ2-7; 8 positions agree with TRBD1. Losses at the gene ends were 0 bases for V and 7 bases for J; bases not matched to a gene: 3. Germline CDR1 is SGHRS and CDR2 is YFSETQ. The CDR3 is 13 amino acids. The CDR3 coding sequence is TGCGCCAGCAGCTTGGGACAGGGGAGTGAGCAGTACTTC. Translation gives CASSLGQGSEQYF.

Many counts were recorded for this clone. V gene TRBV7-2 combines with J gene TRBJ1-1; TRBD1 is a possible D gene (6 bases). Germline assignment: CDR1 SGHTA and CDR2 FQGNSA. V lost 5 bases and J lost 3, with 19 bases in between. There are 16 residues in the CDR3. CDR3: CASSPMTRGWDTEAFF. CDR3 DNA: TGTGCCAGCAGCCCCATGACCAGGGGCTGGGACACTGAAGCTTTCTTT.

The chain employs TRBV18 and TRBJ1-4; TRBD1 might be the D (6 bases). This CDR3 spans 15 amino acids. Germline CDR1 and CDR2: KGHSH and LQKENI. V lost 3 bases and J lost 5, with 13 bases in between. Here the CDR3 reads CASSPLAGANEKLFF. In nucleotides, the CDR3 is TGTGCCAGCTCACCTCTAGCAGGGGCGAATGAAAAACTGTTTTTT. Looking up the rest from reference TRBV18 and TRBJ1-4 gives the full variable domain: NAGVMQNPRHLVRRRGQEARLRCSPMKGHSHVYWYRQLPEEGLKFMVYLQKENIIDESGMPKERFSAEFPKEGPSILRIQQVVRGDSAAYFCASSPLAGANEKLFFGSGTQLSVL.

This clone occurred a few times. This chain connects TRBV27 to TRBJ1-2; a weak D match, TRBD1 (5 bases). CDR3 length: 14 residues. The germline V gene has CDR1 MNHEY and CDR2 SMNVEV (reference sequence). Trimming removed 2 bases from V and 8 bases from J, with 15 bases in between. CDR3: CASSLGQGIGGYTF. The CDR3, as DNA: TGTGCCAGCAGTTTAGGGCAGGGAATCGGGGGCTACACCTTC.

The CDR3 DNA follows: TGCGCCAGCAGCTTGTATGAGAACACTGAAGCTTTCTTT. Translated: CASSLYENTEAFF. This chain uses TRBV5-1 with TRBJ1-1; D not certain. V was pared by 1 base and J by 1 base, with 5 bases between. The length of the CDR3 is 13 residues. Germline CDR1 reads SGHRS; CDR2 reads YFSETQ.